A selection of T cell receptor beta chains follows, all from one sample in a study of blood T cell repertoires in COVID-19. Libraries were prepared by immunoSEQ multiplex PCR; TCRdb keeps only in-frame clonotypes and omits some of them. The table has fewer than 3,000 clones, roughly 90% seen once. Sequences were obtained from peripheral blood. Every receptor here comes from a man in his sixties or seventies with active COVID-19. Both conserved end residues are part of each CDR3. A D gene is named only where the DNA matches it firmly. The size entry is marked missing in some rows and otherwise reads once, few, many or a size class.

v_gene,j_gene,d_gene,abundance,CDR3nt,CDR3aa
TRBV13,TRBJ2-7,TRBD2,-,TGTGCCAGCAGCTTAGCGGTCGGACTAGCGGTCTCCTACGAGCAGTACTTC,CASSLAVGLAVSYEQYF
TRBV30,TRBJ2-3,-,-,TGTGCCTGGAGCCCTACTAGGGCAGATACGCAGTATTTT,CAWSPTRADTQYF
TRBV7-9,TRBJ1-2,TRBD1,-,TGTGCCAGCAGCTCGGGACAGGGGATAGGAGGCTACACCTTC,CASSSGQGIGGYTF
TRBV7-2,TRBJ2-7,-,-,TGTGCCAGCAGCGTGACTAGTGCCTCCTACGAGCAGTACTTC,CASSVTSASYEQYF
TRBV7-6,TRBJ2-7,-,-,TGTGCCAGCAGCCAACAGATCTACGAGCAGTACTTC,CASSQQIYEQYF
TRBV5-4,TRBJ1-3,TRBD1,-,TGTGCCACCCAAGACAGGGCTGGAAACACCATATATTTT,CATQDRAGNTIYF
TRBV27,TRBJ2-3,TRBD2,few,TGTGCCAGCAGTCCACACCTCGAGGGAGGGTTCACAGATACGCAGTATTTT,CASSPHLEGGFTDTQYF
TRBV7-6,TRBJ2-3,TRBD2,once,TGTGCCAGCAGTTCCGGACTAGCGGGAGCGATAGATACGCAGTATTTT,CASSSGLAGAIDTQYF
TRBV7-3,TRBJ2-3,-,once,TGTGCCAGCAGTACGGACAGAAGCACAGATACGCAGTATTTT,CASSTDRSTDTQYF
TRBV18,TRBJ1-3,TRBD1,-,TGTGCCAGCTCACTCTTCGGGACAGGGGTAATTGGAAACACCATATATTTT,CASSLFGTGVIGNTIYF
TRBV30,TRBJ2-2,-,few,TGTGCCTATCCCCCGGACTACACGAACACCGGGGAGCTGTTTTTT,CAYPPDYTNTGELFF
TRBV4-2,TRBJ2-2,TRBD1,-,TGTGCCAGCAGCCAGGATGACAGGGGGCCTACCGGGGAGCTGTTTTTT,CASSQDDRGPTGELFF
TRBV29-1,TRBJ2-7,TRBD2,-,TGCAGCGTTGAAGAGGGGGAGGGGTACGAGCAGTACTTC,CSVEEGEGYEQYF
TRBV9,TRBJ1-2,TRBD1,once,TGTGCCAGCAGCAGCAGGGGGAACGACTATGGCTACACCTTC,CASSSRGNDYGYTF
TRBV15,TRBJ1-4,-,-,TGTGCCACCAGCAGAGCCAGGATAACTAATGAAAAACTGTTTTTT,CATSRARITNEKLFF
TRBV10-3,TRBJ2-7,-,-,TGTGCCATGAGGGGGTCCTACGAGCAGTACTTC,CAMRGSYEQYF
TRBV29-1,TRBJ1-2,TRBD1,-,TGCAGCGCAAGACAGGGGACCTATGGCTACACCTTC,CSARQGTYGYTF
TRBV7-3,TRBJ2-2,TRBD1,-,TGTGCCAGCAGCCAAGGGGGCGCGGTAACCGGGGAGCTGTTTTTT,CASSQGGAVTGELFF
TRBV12-2,TRBJ1-5,-,-,TGTGCAAGTCGCTTACACTTCCGGGATACGCCGCCCCAGCATTTT,CASRLHFRDTPPQHF
TRBV2,TRBJ2-7,TRBD2,-,TGTGCCAGCAGTGCCGGGGGACTAGCGATTTCCTACGAGCAGTACTTC,CASSAGGLAISYEQYF
TRBV6-6,TRBJ1-1,-,-,TGTGCCAGCAGTTACCCGGAAACAGGGACTGAAGCTTTCTTT,CASSYPETGTEAFF
TRBV4-1,TRBJ2-7,TRBD2,few,TGCGCCAGCAGCCAACCTACTAGCGGGAGATTTTACGAGCAGTACTTC,CASSQPTSGRFYEQYF
TRBV6-5,TRBJ1-4,-,-,TGTGCCAGCAGTTACTCTAGGGAGGAAAAACTGTTTTTT,CASSYSREEKLFF
TRBV25-1,TRBJ2-5,TRBD2,-,TGTGCCAGCAGTGAATTAGCGGGGTACCAAGAGACCCAGTACTTC,CASSELAGYQETQYF
TRBV9,TRBJ1-1,TRBD1,-,TGTGCCAGCAGCGTAGTAGGGGGCGCGGGAACTGAAGCTTTCTTT,CASSVVGGAGTEAFF
TRBV5-1,TRBJ1-1,TRBD1,-,TGCGCCAGCAGCCAACAGGGGGGCAAGACTGAAGCTTTCTTT,CASSQQGGKTEAFF
TRBV10-3,TRBJ2-1,-,-,TGTGCCATCAGTTACGGGACTGACAATGAGCAGTTCTTC,CAISYGTDNEQFF
TRBV2,TRBJ2-7,-,-,TGTGCCAGTACAGGGTCCTACGAGCAGTACTTC,CASTGSYEQYF
TRBV10-3,TRBJ1-3,-,few,TGTGCCATCCGGGGTGTAGATGGAAACACCATATATTTT,CAIRGVDGNTIYF
TRBV6-5,TRBJ2-5,-,-,TGTGCCAGCAACTGGGGTGGGGGGGCAAAAGAGACCCAGTACTTC,CASNWGGGAKETQYF
TRBV30,TRBJ2-1,TRBD2,-,TGTGCCTGGAGTGCCCGACTAGCGGTAATCTCCTACAATGAGCAGTTCTTC,CAWSARLAVISYNEQFF
TRBV19,TRBJ2-1,TRBD1,-,TGTGCCAGTACCCCGGATAGGACAGGGTACAATGAGCAGTTCTTC,CASTPDRTGYNEQFF
TRBV6-6,TRBJ1-3,-,few,TGTGCCAGCAGTCCCTCCTGGGCAGCCCCTCGGGGAAACACCATATATTTT,CASSPSWAAPRGNTIYF
TRBV6-6,TRBJ2-7,-,once,TGTGCCAGCAGCCGGGGGACTGCCTACGAGCAGTACTTC,CASSRGTAYEQYF
TRBV5-1,TRBJ1-3,-,-,TGCGCCAGCAGTATGGGAGTTTCTGGAAACACCATATATTTT,CASSMGVSGNTIYF
TRBV15,TRBJ2-1,-,-,TGTGCCACCAGCAGAGGGACGGGGGGCCGAGGTGAGCAGTTCTTC,CATSRGTGGRGEQFF
TRBV6-5,TRBJ2-7,-,-,TGTGCCAGCAGCCCCACCCGACAGGAGCAGTACTTC,CASSPTRQEQYF